One sample yielded the 27 T cell receptor beta chains listed below, sequenced in a study of CD8+ T cells in alopecia areata. RNA was isolated and reverse transcribed to cDNA, the sequencing template. Sequencing was performed with immunoSEQ multiplex PCR; in TCRdb, only in-frame clones are kept and a portion is missing. Among 150,000 to 200,000 clones listed, 45% to 60% were seen once. The sample comprised CD4+ T cells sorted from blood. The receptors were gathered from a human donor in good health.

At least ten counts were recorded for this clone. The V gene is TRBV14, the J gene TRBJ2-4, with D possibly TRBD1 on 5 matching bases. Germline lookup yields CDR1 SGHDN and CDR2 FVKESK. Trimming left V 1 base short and J 1 base short, with 8 bases between. The CDR3 totals 15 residues. In DNA form, the CDR3 reads TGTGCCAGCAGCCAAGCAGGGTCGGCCAAAAACATTCAGTACTTC. Translating it yields CASSQAGSAKNIQYF. The full variable domain, its missing parts supplied by reference TRBV14 and TRBJ2-4, is EAGVTQFPSHSVIEKGQTVTLRCDPISGHDNLYWYRRVMGKEIKFLLHFVKESKQDESGMPNNRFLAERTGGTYSTLKVQPAELEDSGVYFCASSQAGSAKNIQYFGAGTRLSVL.

The genes are TRBV18 and TRBJ2-3; no clear D. Trimming shortened V by 3 bases and J by 2 bases, and 12 bases separated the two germline ends. The CDR3 spans 15 residues. From germline, CDR1 is KGHSH and CDR2 LQKENI. The CDR3 DNA reads as TGTGCCAGCTCACCCCAGGTTGGACCCACAGATACGCAGTATTTT. It translates to CASSPQVGPTDTQYF.

V and J are TRBV7-9 and TRBJ2-1; D gene ambiguous. From germline, CDR1 is SEHNR and CDR2 FQNEAQ (reference sequence). The CDR3 loop spans 12 amino acids. Between the trimmed V and J ends, which lost 5 bases and 7 bases, there was a span of 9 bases. The CDR3 sequence: CASSSIRNEQFF. The CDR3 region has the DNA TGTGCCAGCAGCAGCATTAGAAATGAGCAGTTCTTC.

The CDR3 DNA reads as TGCGCCAGCAGCCAAGATCAGGCAGGGGTGATGAGCGCTGAAGCTTTCTTT. Translation: CASSQDQAGVMSAEAFF. V usage is TRBV4-1 and J usage is TRBJ1-1; D might be TRBD1 (6 bases). Germline values: CDR1 MGHRA, CDR2 YSYEKL. The V gene lost 0 bases and the J gene lost 6 bases, with 20 bases spanning the gap. CDR3 size: 17 residues.

This clone showed up just a few times. This chain links TRBV5-6 with TRBJ2-7; 10 bases agree with TRBD1. The V segment lost 0 bases and the J segment 7 bases; nucleotides outside the gene matches: 10. Germline CDR1 and CDR2: SGHDT and YYEEEE. The length of the CDR3 is 16 residues. The CDR3 here is CASSLGSDRGRREQYF. CDR3 nucleotides: TGTGCCAGCAGCTTGGGGTCTGACAGGGGGCGTCGGGAGCAGTACTTC. Complete variable domain (other parts from reference TRBV5-6 and TRBJ2-7): DAGVTQSPTHLIKTRGQQVTLRCSPKSGHDTVSWYQQALGQGPQFIFQYYEEEERQRGNFPDRFSGHQFPNYSSELNVNALLLGDSALYLCASSLGSDRGRREQYFGPGTRLTVT.

The CDR3 coding sequence is TGCGCCAGCAGCCAAGAGATGTTTACACTACGGGGGGAGACCCAGTACTTC. Its translation: CASSQEMFTLRGETQYF. The genes are TRBV4-1 and TRBJ2-5; possible D gene TRBD2, 6 bases. Trimming removed 0 bases from V and 5 bases from J, with 19 bases in between. Germline CDR1 is MGHRA and CDR2 is YSYEKL. CDR3 length equals 17 residues.

The chain's CDR3 is CASSQEGQLSTQYF. CDR3 DNA sequence: TGCGCCAGCAGCCAAGAGGGACAGCTCTCGACCCAGTACTTC. The chain recombines TRBV4-3 with TRBJ2-5; 7 nucleotides line up with TRBD1. CDR1 LGHNA and CDR2 YSLEER come from the germline V gene. J gave up 7 bases and V 0 bases, and 5 bases lay outside the gene matches. The CDR3 is 14 residues long.

This clone occurred a few times. This CDR3 is also generated by other DNA sequences in the sample. V usage is TRBV29-1 and J usage is TRBJ1-1; D unresolved. Trimming removed 6 bases at V and 1 base at J, with 9 bases between. Looked up from germline, CDR1 is SQVTM and CDR2 is ANQGSEA. The CDR3 sequence is 12 residues long. The CDR3 loop reads CSVERQNTEAFF. In DNA, the CDR3 is TGCAGCGTCGAGAGACAGAACACTGAAGCTTTCTTT.

The chain recombines TRBV30 with TRBJ1-3; D is uncertain. The length of the CDR3 is 14 residues. V was trimmed by 4 bases and J by 0 bases, leaving 10 bases between them. Germline V gene sequence: CDR1 GTSNPN, CDR2 SVGIG (reference sequence). The DNA of the CDR3 is TGTGCCTGGATTCCAGCCCGCTCTGGAAACACCATATATTTT. Amino acids: CAWIPARSGNTIYF. Full variable domain (outside the CDR3, taken from reference TRBV30 and TRBJ1-3): SQTIHQWPATLVQPVGSPLSLECTVEGTSNPNLYWYRQAAGRGLQLLFYSVGIGQISSEVPQNLSASRPQDRQFILSSKKLLLSDSGFYLCAWIPARSGNTIYFGEGSWLTVV.

Written as DNA, the CDR3 is TGTGCCAGTTCCCTAGCGGGAGAATCGGGCGGGGAGCTGTTTTTT. It specifies CASSLAGESGGELFF. The gene calls are TRBV25-1 and TRBJ2-2, with 10 positions matching TRBD2. CDR3 length: 15 amino acids. The germline V gene has CDR1 MGHDK and CDR2 SYGVNS. With 9 bases clipped from V and 7 bases from J, the junction kept 11 bases outside the gene matches.

This clone was seen a few times. V is TRBV30 and J is TRBJ2-1, with TRBD2 as a possible D gene (5 bases). The CDR3 spans 12 residues. The V and J ends lost 1 base and 7 bases respectively, with 8 bases between them. CDR1 is GTSNPN, CDR2 SVGIG, per germline (reference sequence). CDR3 nucleotides: TGTGCCTGGAGTGAGGGCGGGAATGAGCAGTTCTTC. This encodes CAWSEGGNEQFF. Together with reference TRBV30 and TRBJ2-1, the CDR3 gives the full variable domain: SQTIHQWPATLVQPVGSPLSLECTVEGTSNPNLYWYRQAAGRGLQLLFYSVGIGQISSEVPQNLSASRPQDRQFILSSKKLLLSDSGFYLCAWSEGGNEQFFGPGTRLTVL.

This clone was seen only a few times. This chain connects TRBV7-6 to TRBJ2-7, with 7 nucleotides matching TRBD2. Germline V gene lookup returns CDR1 SGHVS and CDR2 FNYEAQ. The CDR3 has 11 amino acids. The trim removed 5 bases at V and 9 bases at J, leaving 4 bases unmatched. The CDR3 protein is CASSHSGLQYF. CDR3 DNA: TGTGCCAGCAGCCATAGCGGGCTGCAGTACTTC.

The chain is built from TRBV7-2 and TRBJ1-5, with D uncertain. CDR3 length: 13 residues. The V and J ends lost 4 bases and 7 bases respectively, with 11 bases between them. The germline CDR1 and CDR2 sequences are SGHTA and FQGNSA. Here the CDR3 DNA reads TGTGCCAGCAGCTCGGAACGTGTACAGCCCCAGCATTTT. Protein: CASSSERVQPQHF.

The J gene is TRBJ2-3, the V gene TRBV7-2; 7 positions match TRBD2. The J segment lost 4 bases and the V segment lost 5 bases, leaving 15 bases of the junction unmatched. Per germline, CDR1 SGHTA and CDR2 FQGNSA. This CDR3 contains 17 residues. CDR3 nucleotides: TGTGCCAGCAGCCCTTTTCAGCGGGGCAGGCGCGCAGATACGCAGTATTTT. Its translation is CASSPFQRGRRADTQYF.

The chain couples TRBV2 to TRBJ2-1; D is ambiguous. Deletions cut 0 bases from V and 10 bases from J, with 4 bases between. The CDR3 totals 11 residues. CDR1 and CDR2 (germline): SNHLY, FYNNEI. The CDR3, as DNA: TGTGCCAGCAGTGAAGCGGACGAGCAGTTCTTC. As protein: CASSEADEQFF.

This clone was observed a handful of times. The chain carries TRBV5-4 and TRBJ2-2; 8 bases are shared with TRBD2. The junction had 5 bases not matched to a gene; V was cut back by 4 bases and J by 6 bases. The CDR3 has 14 amino acids. Germline values: CDR1 SGHNT, CDR2 YYREEE (reference sequence). CDR3 sequence reads: CASSGTRIPGELFF. In nucleotides, the CDR3 is TGTGCCAGCAGCGGGACTAGGATACCCGGGGAGCTGTTTTTT.

This clone was seen more than once but under ten times. The chain recombines TRBV5-1 with TRBJ2-1, with 7 bases that match TRBD2. The V gene end was trimmed by 3 bases and the J gene end by 7 bases; junction bases not matched to a gene: 13. CDR3 length: 16 amino acids. CDR1 is SGHRS, CDR2 YFSETQ, per germline. The CDR3 protein is CASSSPLAALRNEQFF. In DNA form, the CDR3 reads TGCGCCAGCAGCTCCCCTCTAGCGGCCCTTCGGAATGAGCAGTTCTTC.

This sequence joins TRBV7-3 and TRBJ1-5; D is possibly TRBD1 (6 bases). Germline values: CDR1 SGHTA, CDR2 FQGTGA. The CDR3 consists of 13 residues. V was trimmed by 5 bases and J by 4 bases, leaving 9 bases between them. This chain's CDR3 is CASSPGQNQPQHF. The CDR3 bases are TGTGCCAGCAGCCCAGGACAGAATCAGCCCCAGCATTTT.

There are a few counts of this clone. The chain links TRBV18 to TRBJ2-7, with 9 nucleotides matching TRBD1. V lost 4 bases to trimming and J lost 6 bases; unmatched junction nucleotides: 4. The CDR3 has 13 amino acids. Germline V gives CDR1 KGHSH, CDR2 LQKENI. CDR3 loop: CASSRGTGSEQYF. CDR3 bases: TGTGCCAGCTCACGAGGGACAGGGTCCGAGCAGTACTTC. Combining the CDR3 with reference TRBV18 and TRBJ2-7 gives the whole variable domain NAGVMQNPRHLVRRRGQEARLRCSPMKGHSHVYWYRQLPEEGLKFMVYLQKENIIDESGMPKERFSAEFPKEGPSILRIQQVVRGDSAAYFCASSRGTGSEQYFGPGTRLTVT.

The rearrangement links TRBV7-9 to TRBJ2-1; D might be TRBD1 (6 bases). Deletions cut 5 bases from V and 4 bases from J, with 15 bases between. Germline V lookup: CDR1 SEHNR, CDR2 FQNEAQ (reference sequence). CDR3 length: 15 amino acids. CDR3 amino acids: CASSLGAGYYNEQFF. Written as DNA, the CDR3 is TGTGCCAGCAGCCTGGGGGCCGGATATTACAATGAGCAGTTCTTC.

This sequence joins TRBV27 and TRBJ1-1; 8 bases are a match to TRBD1. There are 15 residues in the CDR3. The V gene end was trimmed by 5 bases and the J gene end by 5 bases; junction bases not matched to a gene: 10. Germline values: CDR1 MNHEY, CDR2 SMNVEV (reference sequence). This chain's CDR3 is CASSPHGQGSTEAFF. In nucleotides, the CDR3 is TGTGCCAGCAGTCCACACGGACAGGGTAGTACTGAAGCTTTCTTT.

The V gene is TRBV10-3, the J gene TRBJ2-7; D remains unclear. Deletions cut 4 bases from V and 2 bases from J, with 6 bases between. CDR1 is ENHRY, CDR2 SYGVKD, per germline. This CDR3 contains 12 residues. The DNA of the CDR3 is TGTGCCATCAGTGGAGACCCCTACGAGCAGTACTTC. This gives the protein CAISGDPYEQYF.

This clone was detected only a few times. The rearrangement joins TRBV25-1 to TRBJ2-2; TRBD2 agrees at 13 bases. The length of the CDR3 is 16 residues. J was trimmed by 7 bases and V by 8 bases; bases with no gene match: 10. CDR1 is MGHDK and CDR2 is SYGVNS in the germline V gene. CDR3 region: CASQGLAGPTGGELFF. DNA for the CDR3: TGTGCCAGCCAGGGACTAGCGGGACCGACAGGCGGGGAGCTGTTTTTT. Full variable domain (outside the CDR3, taken from reference TRBV25-1 and TRBJ2-2): EADIYQTPRYLVIGTGKKITLECSQTMGHDKMYWYQQDPGMELHLIHYSYGVNSTEKGDLSSESTVSRIRTEHFPLTLESARPSHTSQYLCASQGLAGPTGGELFFGEGSRLTVL.

The chain is built from TRBV29-1 and TRBJ2-1, with unresolved D. Germline V CDR1 and CDR2: SQVTM, ANQGSEA. The CDR3 consists of 11 residues. The V end lost 4 bases, the J end lost 9 bases, and 10 bases lay between the germline ends. CDR3 loop: CSVVPDREQFF. The CDR3 coding sequence is TGCAGCGTTGTACCAGACCGTGAGCAGTTCTTC.

As for this clone: Other nucleotide sequences in the sample specify the same CDR3. The chain uses TRBV29-1 and TRBJ1-1, with D hard to call. Germline values: CDR1 SQVTM, CDR2 ANQGSEA. The CDR3 has 12 residues. V was shortened by 6 bases and J by 2 bases, with 10 bases between the two germline ends. The CDR3: CSVRWGNTEAFF. The CDR3 nucleotides read TGCAGCGTCAGGTGGGGAAACACTGAAGCTTTCTTT.

The CDR3 loop reads CASSLDRPTYNVLTF. For the CDR3, the DNA is TGCGCCAGCAGCTTAGACAGGCCTACTTACAACGTCCTGACTTTC. The chain combines TRBV5-1 with TRBJ2-6, with D possibly TRBD1 on 6 matching bases. CDR3 size: 15 residues. The germline gives CDR1 SGHRS, CDR2 YFSETQ. Trimming removed 2 bases from V and 9 bases from J, with 15 bases in between.

The V and J genes are TRBV2 and TRBJ2-3, with D hard to call. Germline lookup yields CDR1 SNHLY and CDR2 FYNNEI. The CDR3 totals 12 residues. Deletions cut 6 bases from V and 8 bases from J, with 12 bases between. CDR3 amino acids: CASRPLTPTQYF. The CDR3 DNA follows: TGTGCCAGCAGGCCACTTACACCTACGCAGTATTTT.